This is a list of T cell receptor beta chains from one sample in a study of blood T cell repertoires in COVID-19. Profiled with immunoSEQ multiplex PCR; TCRdb holds only in-frame clones, not every one. The sample lists nearly 350,000 clones; about 90% were seen once. The sequencing sample was made of PBMCs or T cells enriched from blood (not recorded which). These receptors were obtained from a woman younger than 45 who had recovered from COVID-19. Both conserved end residues are part of each CDR3. D genes are given only for firm matches. Clone size is given for some rows only: seen once, a few or many times, or a class if the clone is expanded.

clone_size: NA
v_call: TRBV30
d_call: NA
j_call: TRBJ1-5
cdr3_aa: CAWSVGGGLTYSNQPQHF
cdr3_nt: TGTGCCTGGAGTGTAGGGGGGGGTTTGACCTATAGCAATCAGCCCCAGCATTTT

clone_size: once
v_call: TRBV7-6
d_call: TRBD2
j_call: TRBJ2-1
cdr3_aa: CASSLMGTSGFDEQFF
cdr3_nt: TGTGCCAGCAGCTTAATGGGGACTAGCGGGTTCGATGAGCAGTTCTTC

clone_size: NA
v_call: TRBV2
d_call: TRBD1
j_call: TRBJ2-5
cdr3_aa: CASIRDRGRQETQYF
cdr3_nt: TGTGCCAGCATCAGGGACAGGGGGCGACAAGAGACCCAGTACTTC

clone_size: NA
v_call: TRBV14
d_call: NA
j_call: TRBJ1-3
cdr3_aa: CASSQDTGNTIYF
cdr3_nt: TGTGCCAGCAGCCAAGACACAGGAAACACCATATATTTT

clone_size: NA
v_call: TRBV6-5
d_call: NA
j_call: TRBJ1-1
cdr3_aa: CASSYRGMNTEAFF
cdr3_nt: TGTGCCAGCAGTTATAGGGGGATGAACACTGAAGCTTTCTTT

clone_size: NA
v_call: TRBV14
d_call: NA
j_call: TRBJ2-7
cdr3_aa: CASSRLDGTYEQYF
cdr3_nt: TGTGCCAGCAGCCGGTTGGACGGGACATACGAGCAGTACTTC

clone_size: NA
v_call: TRBV21-1
d_call: NA
j_call: TRBJ2-7
cdr3_aa: CASSKANPRTNTYEQYF
cdr3_nt: TGTGCCAGCAGCAAAGCGAACCCCCGGACTAACACCTACGAGCAGTACTTC

clone_size: NA
v_call: TRBV12-3/TRBV12-4
d_call: NA
j_call: TRBJ1-1
cdr3_aa: CASSWGRQREAFF
cdr3_nt: TGTGCCAGCAGTTGGGGAAGACAGAGGGAAGCTTTCTTT

clone_size: NA
v_call: TRBV3-1/TRBV3-2
d_call: NA
j_call: TRBJ2-4
cdr3_aa: CASSQDSSSGLAKNIQYF
cdr3_nt: TGTGCCAGCAGCCAAGATAGTAGTAGCGGACTAGCCAAAAACATTCAGTACTTC

clone_size: NA
v_call: TRBV19
d_call: NA
j_call: TRBJ2-7
cdr3_aa: CASSIEGSYEQYF
cdr3_nt: TGTGCCAGTAGTATAGAGGGCAGCTACGAGCAGTACTTC

clone_size: NA
v_call: TRBV11-2
d_call: NA
j_call: TRBJ1-3
cdr3_aa: CASSLDRGGNTIYF
cdr3_nt: TGTGCCAGCAGCTTAGACAGGGGCGGAAACACCATATATTTT

clone_size: NA
v_call: TRBV29-1
d_call: TRBD1
j_call: TRBJ2-5
cdr3_aa: CSVLVNRGRRETQYF
cdr3_nt: TGCAGCGTTCTAGTTAACAGGGGGCGGAGGGAGACCCAGTACTTC

clone_size: NA
v_call: TRBV30
d_call: TRBD1
j_call: TRBJ1-5
cdr3_aa: CAWSPSPHRTGKRQPQHF
cdr3_nt: TGTGCCTGGAGTCCTTCCCCTCACAGGACAGGGAAAAGACAGCCCCAGCATTTT

clone_size: NA
v_call: TRBV20-1
d_call: TRBD2
j_call: TRBJ2-1
cdr3_aa: CSASSAGKAYNEQFF
cdr3_nt: TGCAGTGCTAGTTCAGCGGGGAAGGCCTACAATGAGCAGTTCTTC

clone_size: NA
v_call: TRBV5-6
d_call: TRBD2
j_call: TRBJ2-1
cdr3_aa: CASRRGGRNEQFF
cdr3_nt: TGTGCCAGCAGGCGGGGGGGCCGCAATGAGCAGTTCTTC

clone_size: NA
v_call: TRBV3-1/TRBV3-2
d_call: NA
j_call: TRBJ2-6
cdr3_aa: CASSHTVSGANVLTF
cdr3_nt: TGTGCCAGCAGCCACACAGTCTCTGGGGCCAACGTCCTGACTTTC

clone_size: NA
v_call: TRBV7-8
d_call: NA
j_call: TRBJ1-4
cdr3_aa: CASSLEGGGGIREKLFF
cdr3_nt: TGTGCCAGCAGCTTAGAGGGCGGGGGCGGAATTCGTGAAAAACTGTTTTTT

clone_size: NA
v_call: TRBV2
d_call: TRBD2
j_call: TRBJ2-3
cdr3_aa: CASHSGGSTDTQYF
cdr3_nt: TGTGCCAGTCATAGCGGGGGGTCCACAGATACGCAGTATTTT

clone_size: NA
v_call: TRBV5-1
d_call: NA
j_call: TRBJ2-6
cdr3_aa: CASSLYSPTGANVLTF
cdr3_nt: TGCGCCAGCAGCTTGTACAGCCCAACTGGGGCCAACGTCCTGACTTTC

clone_size: once
v_call: TRBV28
d_call: NA
j_call: TRBJ1-1
cdr3_aa: CASSLPGTEAFF
cdr3_nt: TGTGCCAGCAGTTTGCCAGGCACTGAAGCTTTCTTT

clone_size: NA
v_call: TRBV28
d_call: TRBD2
j_call: TRBJ2-4
cdr3_aa: CASSAGTSGGRAKNIQYF
cdr3_nt: TGTGCCAGCAGTGCTGGGACTAGCGGGGGGAGAGCCAAAAACATTCAGTACTTC

clone_size: once
v_call: TRBV9
d_call: TRBD1
j_call: TRBJ1-2
cdr3_aa: CASSLGQGDGYTF
cdr3_nt: TGTGCCAGCAGCTTGGGACAGGGTGATGGCTACACCTTC

clone_size: NA
v_call: TRBV18
d_call: NA
j_call: TRBJ1-3
cdr3_aa: CASSIQGADTIYF
cdr3_nt: TGTGCCAGCTCAATCCAGGGTGCGGACACCATATATTTT

clone_size: NA
v_call: TRBV10-3
d_call: TRBD1
j_call: TRBJ1-2
cdr3_aa: CAISDSGQGVDGYTF
cdr3_nt: TGTGCCATCAGTGATTCCGGACAGGGGGTAGATGGCTACACCTTC